These 23 T cell receptor beta chains were sequenced from one sample in a study of cytomegalovirus exposure and HLA in healthy donors. Primers for the PCR totalled 60 Vbeta and 13 Jbeta. Assay used: immunoSEQ multiplex PCR; TCRdb lists only in-frame clones, some missing. The table records some 130,000 clones, 70% to 75% of them present only once. The sample taken for sequencing was PBMCs. The origin of the receptors is a man aged 25 to 40 in good health and CMV-seronegative.

This clone was seen a handful of times. This chain uses TRBV28 with TRBJ1-1; 8 bases line up with TRBD1. The V and J ends lost 7 bases and 10 bases, in that order; junction bases with no gene match: 8. Germline CDR1 reads MDHEN; CDR2 reads SYDVKM. The CDR3 has 12 residues. CDR3 region: CASTQGAILAFF. The CDR3 DNA reads as TGTGCCAGCACCCAGGGGGCGATTCTAGCTTTCTTT.

The V call is TRBV6-1, the J call TRBJ2-1; D is undetermined. V lost 0 bases and J lost 0, with 9 bases in between. Germline CDR1 MNHNS, CDR2 SASEGT. The CDR3 contains 16 residues. This CDR3 reads CASSEAPGSSYNEQFF. The CDR3 nucleotides read TGTGCCAGCAGTGAAGCGCCAGGCAGCTCCTACAATGAGCAGTTCTTC.

The genes are TRBV5-1 and TRBJ2-2, with TRBD2 matching over 10 bases. The CDR3 runs 16 residues. The germline V gene has CDR1 SGHRS and CDR2 YFSETQ. The V gene end was trimmed by 0 bases and the J gene end by 5 bases; junction bases not matched to a gene: 4. The CDR3 nucleotides read TGCGCCAGCAGCTTGGTCCTAGCGGGAGATACCGGGGAGCTGTTTTTT. It codes for CASSLVLAGDTGELFF.

This rearrangement joins TRBV4-3 to TRBJ1-2, with D perhaps TRBD1 (5 bases). This CDR3 is 13 amino acids long. From germline, CDR1 is LGHNA and CDR2 YSLEER. V dropped 6 bases and J dropped 4 bases, with 12 bases sitting between them. The CDR3 DNA reads TGCGCCAGCAGTGGTTCCAGGGCCTATGGCTACACCTTC. Its translation is CASSGSRAYGYTF.

V gene TRBV9 combines with J gene TRBJ2-7, with 10 bases fitting TRBD2. Trimming cost V 5 bases and J 3 bases; bases outside gene matches: 8. The CDR3 is 15 amino acids. Germline CDR1 is SGDLS and CDR2 is YYNGEE. The CDR3 nucleotides are TGTGCCAGCAGTCGTTATACTAGCGGGGACTACGAGCAGTACGTC. It codes for CASSRYTSGDYEQYV.

This sequence joins TRBV7-2 and TRBJ1-2; D remains ambiguous. CDR3 length equals 14 residues. The germline V gene encodes CDR1 SGHTA and CDR2 FQGNSA. The V end was cut by 5 bases, the J end by 1 base, with 11 bases between. The chain's CDR3 is CASSREQINYGYTF. CDR3 DNA: TGTGCCAGCAGCCGCGAACAGATTAACTATGGCTACACCTTC. Looking up the rest from reference TRBV7-2 and TRBJ1-2 gives the full variable domain: GAGVSQSPSNKVTEKGKDVELRCDPISGHTALYWYRQSLGQGLEFLIYFQGNSAPDKSGLPSDRFSAERTGGSVSTLTIQRTQQEDSAVYLCASSREQINYGYTFGSGTRLTVV.

The chain carries TRBV5-8 and TRBJ2-1; 7 bases line up with TRBD1. CDR1 and CDR2 (germline): SGHTS, YDEGEE. With 5 bases clipped from V and 3 bases from J, the junction kept 5 bases outside the gene matches. This CDR3 comprises 14 residues. This CDR3 reads CASRSGTDYNEQFF. Here the CDR3 DNA reads TGTGCCAGCAGATCCGGGACAGACTACAATGAGCAGTTCTTC.

The chain joins TRBV7-9 to TRBJ1-2; D unresolved. The V and J ends lost 8 bases and 7 bases respectively, with 17 bases between them. Per the germline V gene, CDR1 is SEHNR and CDR2 is FQNEAQ (reference sequence). The CDR3 totals 13 residues. CDR3 nucleotide sequence: TGTGCCAGCGGCCGGGATTTTCGTGGTGGCTACACCTTC. Residues: CASGRDFRGGYTF.

The rearrangement uses TRBV30 and TRBJ2-7, with a possible D match to TRBD2 (5 bases). This CDR3 comprises 15 residues. The germline V gene encodes CDR1 GTSNPN and CDR2 SVGIG (reference sequence). Trimming stripped 5 bases from V and 9 bases from J, with 26 bases between. In DNA form, the CDR3 reads TGTGCCTGGGGCGCGGGCGGTTGGGCGTCTACGATGCAGTACTTC. Its translation is CAWGAGGWASTMQYF.

The chain uses TRBV10-3 and TRBJ1-3; 9 nucleotides agree with TRBD1. V lost 0 bases and J lost 0; bases outside the gene matches: 0. Per germline, CDR1 ENHRY and CDR2 SYGVKD. This CDR3 has 16 amino acids. CDR3 DNA: TGTGCCATCAGTGAGTCGGGACAGGGCTCTGGAAACACCATATATTTT. It specifies CAISESGQGSGNTIYF.

As for this clone: The same CDR3 can be traced to other DNA sequences in this sample. The genes are TRBV9 and TRBJ2-3, with D unresolved. With 2 bases removed from V and 2 bases from J, the gap between germline ends came to 9 bases. This CDR3 spans 14 amino acids. Germline V gene sequence: CDR1 SGDLS, CDR2 YYNGEE. In DNA, the CDR3 is TGTGCCAGCAGCGTCTCCGGTGCCACAGATACGCAGTATTTT. This codes for CASSVSGATDTQYF.

The chain uses TRBV5-4 and TRBJ2-7; 9 nucleotides agree with TRBD2. The germline V gene encodes CDR1 SGHNT and CDR2 YYREEE (reference sequence). The CDR3 is 14 amino acids. The V and J ends lost 4 bases and 3 bases, in that order; junction bases with no gene match: 5. The CDR3 sequence is CASSIAGANYEQYF. The CDR3 DNA is TGTGCCAGCAGCATAGCGGGGGCCAACTACGAGCAGTACTTC. The variable domain in full, completed from reference TRBV5-4 and TRBJ2-7, reads ETGVTQSPTHLIKTRGQQVTLRCSSQSGHNTVSWYQQALGQGPQFIFQYYREEENGRGNFPPRFSGLQFPNYSSELNVNALELDDSALYLCASSIAGANYEQYFGPGTRLTVT.

The sample holds one count of this clone. This specimen includes other DNA sequences encoding the same CDR3. The chain uses TRBV7-3 and TRBJ1-6; weak D call: TRBD1 (6 bases). Germline loops: CDR1 SGHTA, CDR2 FQGTGA. CDR3 length: 14 amino acids. With 4 bases removed from V and 4 bases from J, the gap between germline ends came to 8 bases. The CDR3 reads CASSSQGYNSPLHF. For the CDR3, the DNA is TGTGCCAGCAGCTCCCAGGGGTATAATTCACCCCTCCACTTT.

J is TRBJ2-3 and V is TRBV7-8; 10 bases fit TRBD2. Germline values: CDR1 SGHVS, CDR2 FQNEAQ. V dropped 5 bases and J dropped 1; count of bases not matched to a gene: 3. This CDR3 has 15 amino acids. The CDR3 is CASSLTSGGTDTQYF. The CDR3 nucleotides read TGTGCCAGCAGCCTAACTAGCGGGGGCACAGATACGCAGTATTTT.

This rearrangement joins TRBV6-5 to TRBJ1-3; D unclear. CDR1 is MNHEY, CDR2 SVGAGI, per germline. Deletions cut 2 bases from V and 0 bases from J, with 5 bases between. This CDR3 is built from 14 residues. The CDR3 DNA follows: TGTGCCAGCAGTTACGCCAGCTCTGGAAACACCATATATTTT. It specifies CASSYASSGNTIYF.

This rearrangement joins TRBV4-3 to TRBJ2-3, with 9 bases that match TRBD2. J was trimmed by 2 bases and V by 0 bases; bases with no gene match: 9. The germline CDR1 and CDR2 sequences are LGHNA and YSLEER. The CDR3 is 18 amino acids. CDR3: CASSQEGPSGMATDTQYF. CDR3 nucleotide sequence: TGCGCCAGCAGCCAAGAAGGCCCTAGCGGGATGGCCACAGATACGCAGTATTTT.

This clone has only a few counts. This chain links TRBV6-5 with TRBJ2-3, with 14 bases lining up with TRBD2. Unmatched junction bases numbered 3, after V lost 7 bases and J lost 6 bases. The germline CDR1 and CDR2 sequences are MNHEY and SVGAGI. The CDR3 length is 14 residues. CDR3 residues: CASKGTSGGDTQYF. The CDR3 bases are TGTGCCAGCAAAGGGACTAGCGGGGGCGATACGCAGTATTTT.

The chain carries TRBV6-6 and TRBJ1-5; D not certain. The V end was cut by 2 bases, the J end by 2 bases, with 4 bases between. The CDR3 contains 13 residues. Germline CDR1 is MNHNY and CDR2 is SVGAGI (reference sequence). CDR3 residues: CASSYPGNQPQHF. Here the CDR3 DNA reads TGTGCCAGCAGTTACCCAGGCAATCAGCCCCAGCATTTT.

The chain uses TRBV14 and TRBJ2-7, with TRBD1 matching 9 bases. In germline, CDR1 is SGHDN, CDR2 FVKESK. This CDR3 comprises 15 residues. J lost 3 bases, V lost 5 bases, and 8 bases had no gene match. CDR3 protein: CASSNRDRDNYEQYF. The CDR3 DNA reads as TGTGCCAGCAGCAACCGGGACAGGGATAACTACGAGCAGTACTTC.

V and J are TRBV4-3 and TRBJ1-3; possibly TRBD1 for D (5 bases). The CDR3 totals 16 residues. CDR1 LGHNA and CDR2 YSLEER come from the germline V gene. Trimming took off 4 bases at V and 0 bases at J, with 13 bases between the two ends. CDR3 residues: CASSPSTGPSGNTIYF. CDR3 bases: TGCGCCAGCAGCCCAAGTACAGGTCCCTCTGGAAACACCATATATTTT.

This chain links TRBV9 with TRBJ1-4, with D maybe TRBD1 (6 bases). Looked up from germline, CDR1 is SGDLS and CDR2 is YYNGEE. Trimming stripped 3 bases from V and 1 base from J, with 10 bases between. The CDR3 consists of 15 residues. CDR3 sequence (DNA): TGTGCCAGCAGCGGGACAGAAAAAACTAATGAAAAACTGTTTTTT. Its translation is CASSGTEKTNEKLFF.

The J gene is TRBJ1-4, the V gene TRBV10-3, with TRBD1 identical over 7 bases. The CDR3 runs 16 residues. Germline V gene data show CDR1 as ENHRY and CDR2 as SYGVKD. V trimming: 3 bases; J trimming: 0 bases; junction bases outside the gene matches: 4. The CDR3 nucleotides read TGTGCCATCAGTGATGAGGGGGCTGCAACTAATGAAAAACTGTTTTTT. It is translated as CAISDEGAATNEKLFF.

V gene TRBV6-5 combines with J gene TRBJ1-3, with TRBD1 as a possible D gene (6 bases). Looked up from germline, CDR1 is MNHEY and CDR2 is SVGAGI. The CDR3 is made up of 16 amino acids. V lost 0 bases and J lost 4, with 13 bases in between. This chain's CDR3 is CASSYSLGGGGNTIYF. The DNA of the CDR3 is TGTGCCAGCAGTTACTCTCTGGGCGGGGGCGGAAACACCATATATTTT.